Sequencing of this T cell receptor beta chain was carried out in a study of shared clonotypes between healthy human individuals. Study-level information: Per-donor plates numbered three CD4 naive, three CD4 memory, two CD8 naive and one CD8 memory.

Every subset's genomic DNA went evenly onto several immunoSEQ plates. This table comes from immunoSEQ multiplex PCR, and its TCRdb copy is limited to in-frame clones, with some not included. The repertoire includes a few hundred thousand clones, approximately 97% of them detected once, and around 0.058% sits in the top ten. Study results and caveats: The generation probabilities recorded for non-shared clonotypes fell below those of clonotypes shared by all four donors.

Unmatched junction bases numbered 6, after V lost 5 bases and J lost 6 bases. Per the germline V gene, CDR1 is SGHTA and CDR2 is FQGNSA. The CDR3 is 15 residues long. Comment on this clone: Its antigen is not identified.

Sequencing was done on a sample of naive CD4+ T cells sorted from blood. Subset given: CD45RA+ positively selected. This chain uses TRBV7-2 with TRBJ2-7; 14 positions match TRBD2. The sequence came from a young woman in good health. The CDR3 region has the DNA TGTGCCAGCAGCAAAACCGGGACTAGCGGGAGCGAGCAGTACTTC. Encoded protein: CASSKTGTSGSEQYF. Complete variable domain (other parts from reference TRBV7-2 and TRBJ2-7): GAGVSQSPSNKVTEKGKDVELRCDPISGHTALYWYRQSLGQGLEFLIYFQGNSAPDKSGLPSDRFSAERTGGSVSTLTIQRTQQEDSAVYLCASSKTGTSGSEQYFGPGTRLTVT.